This T cell receptor (beta chain) stems from a study of blood T cell repertoires in COVID-19. Whole-study context: Some COVID-19 samples were acute and others convalescent; all came from the United States, Italy and Spain. In each case, the material was cDNA or gDNA derived from T cells, B-cell-depleted T cells, or PBMCs.

In the study's own analysis: Reference gene primers were amplified, and this amplification served to estimate nucleated cell counts. Assay used: immunoSEQ multiplex PCR; TCRdb lists only in-frame clones, some missing. That table gives V, J and clone size, and the DNA gave D and trimming. The sample has 65,000 to 75,000 clones, around 82% seen once. CDR1 SGHVS and CDR2 FQNEAQ come from the germline V gene. V shed 0 bases and J 5 bases; nucleotides not matched to a gene: 24. The CDR3 extends over 21 amino acids. The receptor comes from a human donor in a cohort sampled during active COVID-19. The source material was peripheral blood. This sequence joins TRBV7-8 and TRBJ2-7; 8 nucleotides match TRBD1. Here the CDR3 reads CASSLAKYETGVGGGLNEQYF. Written as DNA, the CDR3 is TGTGCCAGCAGCTTAGCGAAGTATGAGACAGGGGTTGGCGGAGGTCTCAACGAGCAGTACTTC.